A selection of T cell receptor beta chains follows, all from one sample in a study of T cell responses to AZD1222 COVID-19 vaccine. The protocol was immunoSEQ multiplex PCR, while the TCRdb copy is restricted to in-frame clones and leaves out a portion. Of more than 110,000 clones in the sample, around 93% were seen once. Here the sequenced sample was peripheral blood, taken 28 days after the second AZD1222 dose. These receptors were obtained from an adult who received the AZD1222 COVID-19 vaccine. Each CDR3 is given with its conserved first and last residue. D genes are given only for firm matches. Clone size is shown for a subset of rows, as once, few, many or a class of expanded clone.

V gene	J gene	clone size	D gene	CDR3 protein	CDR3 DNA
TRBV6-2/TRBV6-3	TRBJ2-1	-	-	CASSSGSSGPYNEQFF	TGTGCCAGCAGTTCCGGGTCCTCAGGGCCCTACAATGAGCAGTTCTTC
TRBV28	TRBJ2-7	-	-	CASRLGKWDYEQYF	TGTGCCAGCAGGTTGGGGAAGTGGGATTACGAGCAGTACTTC
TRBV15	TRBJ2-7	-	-	CATSRDRGRARDEQYF	TGTGCCACCAGCAGAGATCGGGGCAGGGCGAGGGACGAGCAGTACTTC
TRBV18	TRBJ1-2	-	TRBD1	CASSPDRGSQANYGYTF	TGTGCCAGCTCACCTGACAGGGGGAGTCAGGCTAACTATGGCTACACCTTC
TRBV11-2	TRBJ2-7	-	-	CASSFRDPHEQYF	TGTGCCAGCAGCTTCAGGGACCCCCACGAGCAGTACTTC
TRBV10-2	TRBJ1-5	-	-	CASSEPSNQPQHF	TGCGCCAGCAGTGAGCCAAGTAATCAGCCCCAGCATTTT
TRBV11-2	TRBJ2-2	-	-	CASSPFGSLNTGELFF	TGTGCCAGCAGCCCTTTTGGGAGCCTAAACACCGGGGAGCTGTTTTTT
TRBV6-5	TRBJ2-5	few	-	CASSILRGEETQYF	TGTGCCAGCAGTATCTTACGTGGGGAGGAGACCCAGTACTTC
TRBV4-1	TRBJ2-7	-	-	CASSQVPGVNSYEQYF	TGCGCCAGCAGCCAAGTGCCTGGGGTAAACTCCTACGAGCAGTACTTC
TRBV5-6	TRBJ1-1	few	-	CASSLQGKTEAFF	TGTGCCAGCAGCTTACAAGGGAAAACTGAAGCTTTCTTT
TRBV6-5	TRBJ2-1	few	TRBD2	CASSYGLGRGRNEQFF	TGTGCCAGCAGTTACGGTCTCGGGAGGGGGAGAAATGAGCAGTTCTTC
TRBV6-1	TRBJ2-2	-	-	CASSEQRRNTGELFF	TGTGCCAGCAGTGAGCAAAGGCGGAACACCGGGGAGCTGTTTTTT
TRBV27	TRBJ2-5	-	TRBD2	CASSPGLAGEGAQYF	TGTGCCAGCAGTCCGGGACTAGCGGGAGAGGGGGCCCAGTACTTC
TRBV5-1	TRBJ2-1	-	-	CASSPRDGGYNEQFF	TGCGCCAGCAGCCCCCGGGACGGTGGCTACAATGAGCAGTTCTTC
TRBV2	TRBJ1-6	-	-	CASSGGTGNSPLHF	TGTGCCAGCAGTGGCGGAACGGGGAATTCACCCCTCCACTTT
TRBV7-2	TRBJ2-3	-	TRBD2	CASSWGPSGMGTDTQYF	TGTGCCAGCAGCTGGGGGCCTAGCGGGATGGGTACAGATACGCAGTATTTT
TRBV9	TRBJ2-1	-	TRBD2	CASSVGGTSGRSEQFF	TGTGCCAGCAGCGTTGGTGGGACTAGCGGGAGGAGCGAGCAGTTCTTC
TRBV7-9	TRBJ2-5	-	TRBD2	CASSLLAGEETQYF	TGTGCCAGCAGCTTGCTAGCGGGAGAGGAGACCCAGTACTTC
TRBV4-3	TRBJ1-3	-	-	CASSQGPDPPNTIYF	TGCGCCAGCAGCCAAGGTCCTGATCCTCCAAACACCATATATTTT
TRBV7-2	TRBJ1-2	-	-	CASSYADGGRVGYTF	TGTGCCAGCAGCTACGCCGACGGGGGTCGTGTTGGCTACACCTTC
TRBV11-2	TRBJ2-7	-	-	CASSSPRGSRSYEQYF	TGTGCCAGCAGCTCCCCCCGGGGGTCTAGATCCTACGAGCAGTACTTC
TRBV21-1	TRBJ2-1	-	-	CASSDLAGGYNEQFF	TGTGCCAGCAGCGACCTAGCGGGAGGGTACAATGAGCAGTTCTTC
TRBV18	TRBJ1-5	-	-	CASSPNPGFQPQHF	TGTGCCAGCTCACCAAACCCGGGATTCCAGCCCCAGCATTTT
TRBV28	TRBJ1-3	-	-	CASSLYRGGNTIYF	TGTGCCAGCAGTTTATACAGAGGGGGAAACACCATATATTTT
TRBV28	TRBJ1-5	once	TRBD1	CASSFQGGRYNQPQHF	TGTGCCAGCAGTTTCCAAGGGGGCCGTTATAATCAGCCCCAGCATTTT
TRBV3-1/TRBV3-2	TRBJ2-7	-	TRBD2	CASGSASGRAYEQYF	TGTGCCAGCGGGTCCGCTAGCGGGAGGGCCTACGAGCAGTACTTC
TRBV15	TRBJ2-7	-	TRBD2	CATSRGVAGAHEQYF	TGTGCCACCAGCAGAGGCGTAGCGGGAGCCCACGAGCAGTACTTC
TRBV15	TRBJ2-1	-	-	CATSPGHTSADEQFF	TGTGCCACCAGTCCGGGACACACCTCGGCCGATGAGCAGTTCTTC
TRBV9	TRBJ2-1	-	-	CASSVDPRSAGGEQFF	TGTGCCAGCAGCGTAGACCCCCGTTCGGCAGGAGGTGAGCAGTTCTTC
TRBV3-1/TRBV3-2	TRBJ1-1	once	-	CASSQARRTEAFF	TGTGCCAGCAGCCAAGCCAGGAGGACTGAAGCTTTCTTT
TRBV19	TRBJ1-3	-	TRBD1	CATTQTGDPGNTIYF	TGTGCCACCACCCAGACAGGGGACCCTGGAAACACCATATATTTT
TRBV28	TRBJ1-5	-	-	CASRPGGSNQPQHF	TGTGCCAGCAGGCCGGGGGGATCAAATCAGCCCCAGCATTTT
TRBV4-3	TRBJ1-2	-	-	CASSQDYGFAGNGYTF	TGCGCCAGCAGCCAAGATTATGGTTTTGCAGGGAATGGCTACACCTTC
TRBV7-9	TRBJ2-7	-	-	CASSLAEAAGEQYF	TGTGCCAGCAGCTTAGCGGAGGCCGCCGGGGAGCAGTACTTC
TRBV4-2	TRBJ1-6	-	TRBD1	CASSQEYRGGSPLHF	TGTGCCAGCAGCCAAGAGTACAGGGGGGGCTCACCCCTCCACTTT
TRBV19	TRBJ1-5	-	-	CASSWQGNQPQHF	TGTGCCAGTAGTTGGCAGGGAAATCAGCCCCAGCATTTT
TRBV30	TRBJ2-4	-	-	CAWSVGTLATNIQYF	TGTGCCTGGAGTGTAGGTACGTTGGCAACAAACATTCAGTACTTC
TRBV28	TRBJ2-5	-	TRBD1	CASSLPQTGAEETQYF	TGTGCCAGCAGTTTACCCCAGACAGGGGCAGAGGAGACCCAGTACTTC
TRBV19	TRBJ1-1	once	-	CASSRTGRENTEAFF	TGTGCCAGTAGTCGGACGGGGCGAGAGAACACTGAAGCTTTCTTT
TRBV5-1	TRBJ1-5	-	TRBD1	CASLLRGHQPQHF	TGCGCCAGCCTCCTCAGGGGGCATCAGCCCCAGCATTTT
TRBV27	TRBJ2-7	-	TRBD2	CASSPRLAGSEQYF	TGTGCCAGCAGTCCACGACTAGCGGGAAGCGAGCAGTACTTC
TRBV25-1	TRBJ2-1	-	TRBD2	CASSDPGGPGNEQFF	TGTGCCAGCAGTGATCCGGGAGGGCCGGGGAATGAGCAGTTCTTC
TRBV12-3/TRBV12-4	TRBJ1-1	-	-	CASSFVNTEAFF	TGTGCCAGCAGTTTTGTGAACACTGAAGCTTTCTTT